This TCR beta chain is from a study of T cell repertoires in cytomegalovirus infection. At the level of the study: HLA-C-restricted CMV epitopes, recently identified, and well-studied HLA-B-restricted ones were used by the study. Based on public TCR beta signatures, there were indications of CMV infection and of a matching HLA type. Points from the study as a whole: Based on cumulative public TCR beta family frequency, carriers of CMV plus the relevant HLA were identified. The study found HLA-C-restricted CMV-specific TCR beta clonotypes dominating the ex vivo response.

Via MiXCR, TCRdb re-called the reads, giving one row per CDR3 protein. The table has approximately 910,000 distinct CDR3 sequences, around a third seen once. A remark on this clonotype: Its antigen is not identified. The junction differs from germline at one of its ends, possibly a read error.

This TCR was recovered from a human donor in good health (CMV status not recorded). Some clones in this sample may be carry-over from other donors' samples. This specimen consisted of cultured CD8+ T cells from PBMCs, obtained from culture after CMV antigen stimulation.

CDR3 DNA sequence: TGTGCCAGCAGCTTAAGGGCCGGGGATGAAAATCTGTTTTTT. This encodes CASSLRAGDENLFF. The chain uses TRBV7-6 and TRBJ1-4, with D unresolved. CDR3 size: 14 residues. CDR1 SGHVS and CDR2 FNYEAQ come from the germline V gene.